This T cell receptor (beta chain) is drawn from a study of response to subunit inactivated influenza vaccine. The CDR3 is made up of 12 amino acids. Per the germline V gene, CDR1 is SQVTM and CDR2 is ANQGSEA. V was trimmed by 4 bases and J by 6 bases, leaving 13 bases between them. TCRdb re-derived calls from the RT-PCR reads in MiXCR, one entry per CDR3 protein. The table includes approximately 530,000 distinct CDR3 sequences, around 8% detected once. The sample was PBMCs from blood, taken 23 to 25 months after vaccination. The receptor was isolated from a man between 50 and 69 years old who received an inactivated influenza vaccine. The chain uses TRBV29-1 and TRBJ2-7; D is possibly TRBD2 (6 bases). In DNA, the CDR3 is TGCAGCGTTGGCGGGAATCTGGGCGAGCAGTACTTC. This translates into CSVGGNLGEQYF.